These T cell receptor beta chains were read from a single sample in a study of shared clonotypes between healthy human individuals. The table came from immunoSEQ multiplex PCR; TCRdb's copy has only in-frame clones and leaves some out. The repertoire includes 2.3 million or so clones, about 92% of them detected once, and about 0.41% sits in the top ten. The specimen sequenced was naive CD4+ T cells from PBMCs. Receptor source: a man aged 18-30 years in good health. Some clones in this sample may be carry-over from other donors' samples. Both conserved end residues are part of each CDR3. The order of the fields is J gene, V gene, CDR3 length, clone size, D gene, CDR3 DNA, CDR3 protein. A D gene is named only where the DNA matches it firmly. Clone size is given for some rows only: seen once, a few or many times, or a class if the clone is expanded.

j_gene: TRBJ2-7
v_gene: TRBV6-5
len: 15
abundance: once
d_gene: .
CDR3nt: TGTGCCAGCAGCCATACAGGGATTCCCCCTGAGGAGCAGTACTTC
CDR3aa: CASSHTGIPPEEQYF

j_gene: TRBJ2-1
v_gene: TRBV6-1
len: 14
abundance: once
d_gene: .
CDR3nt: TGTGCCAGCCGAAGCGGAGGCTCCTACAATGAGCAGTTCTTC
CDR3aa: CASRSGGSYNEQFF

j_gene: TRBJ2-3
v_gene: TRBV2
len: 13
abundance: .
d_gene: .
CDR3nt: TGTGCCAGTTGGGAAGCGAGCACAGATACGCAGTATTTT
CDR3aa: CASWEASTDTQYF

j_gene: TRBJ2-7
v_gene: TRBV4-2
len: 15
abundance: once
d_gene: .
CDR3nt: TGTGCCAGCAGCCTAGGAACTACCATTCTCTACGAGCAGTACTTC
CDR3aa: CASSLGTTILYEQYF

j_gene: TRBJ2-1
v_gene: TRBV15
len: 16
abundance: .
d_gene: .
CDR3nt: TGTGCCACCAGCAGAGTTGGTGCAGGGAAAGACAATGAGCAGTTCTTC
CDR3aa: CATSRVGAGKDNEQFF

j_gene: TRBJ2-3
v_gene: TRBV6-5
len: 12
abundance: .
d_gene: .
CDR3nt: TGTGCCAGCAGTCGACTCAGGGATACGCAGTATTTT
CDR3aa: CASSRLRDTQYF

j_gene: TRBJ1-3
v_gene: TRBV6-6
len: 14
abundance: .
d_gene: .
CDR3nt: TGTGCCAGCAGTCCGCAGGGAACTGGAAACACCATATATTTT
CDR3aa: CASSPQGTGNTIYF

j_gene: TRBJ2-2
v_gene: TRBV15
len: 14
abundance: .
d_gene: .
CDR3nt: TGTGCCACCAGCAGATCAGGGCGCGCCGGGGAGCTGTTTTTT
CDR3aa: CATSRSGRAGELFF

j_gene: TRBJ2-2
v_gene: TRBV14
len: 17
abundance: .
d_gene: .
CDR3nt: TGTGCCAGCAGCTCACCCCCTGGGGGGCGCGGGACCGGGGAGCTGTTTTTT
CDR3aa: CASSSPPGGRGTGELFF

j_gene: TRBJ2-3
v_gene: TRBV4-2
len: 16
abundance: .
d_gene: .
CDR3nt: TGTGCCAGCAGCCAAGATGGGGTAGGAGGCACAGATACGCAGTATTTT
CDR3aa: CASSQDGVGGTDTQYF

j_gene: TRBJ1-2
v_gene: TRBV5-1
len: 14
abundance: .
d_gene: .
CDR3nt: TGCGCCAGCAGCTTGGGTCAGCCCGTCGATGGCTACACCTTC
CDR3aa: CASSLGQPVDGYTF

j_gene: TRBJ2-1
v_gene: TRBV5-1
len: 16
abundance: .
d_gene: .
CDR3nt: TGCGCCAGCAGCTTGTTACCAGTGGGGGCCTACAATGAGCAGTTCTTC
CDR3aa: CASSLLPVGAYNEQFF

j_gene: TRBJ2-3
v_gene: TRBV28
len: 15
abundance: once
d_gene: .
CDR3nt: TGTGCCAGCAGTTTAGGGGGCGCAAGCACAGATACGCAGTATTTT
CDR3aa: CASSLGGASTDTQYF

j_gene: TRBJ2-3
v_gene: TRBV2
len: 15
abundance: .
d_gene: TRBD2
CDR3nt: TGTGCCAGCAGTGGGGCTAGCGGGAGGGCCGATACGCAGTATTTT
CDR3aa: CASSGASGRADTQYF

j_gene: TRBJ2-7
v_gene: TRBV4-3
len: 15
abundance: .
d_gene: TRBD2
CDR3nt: TGCGCCAGCAGCCAAGAATCCAGCGGGAGTGGCGAGCAGTACTTC
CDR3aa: CASSQESSGSGEQYF

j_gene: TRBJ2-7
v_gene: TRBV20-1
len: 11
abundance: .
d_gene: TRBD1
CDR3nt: TGCAGTGCGCCAGGGGGCGGAGAGCAGTACTTC
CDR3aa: CSAPGGGEQYF

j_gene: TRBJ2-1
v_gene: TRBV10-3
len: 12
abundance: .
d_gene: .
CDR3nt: TGTGCCATCTCTAAAGAGGCCCATGAGCAGTTCTTC
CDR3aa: CAISKEAHEQFF

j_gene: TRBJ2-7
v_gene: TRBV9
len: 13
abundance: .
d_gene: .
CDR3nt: TGTGCCAGCAGCGCCCCTGGTAGGTACGAGCAGTACTTC
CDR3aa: CASSAPGRYEQYF

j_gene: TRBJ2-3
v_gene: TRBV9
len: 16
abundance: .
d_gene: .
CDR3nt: TGTGCCAGCAGCGAAGGTAGCGGCTCGAGTTGGGATACGCAGTATTTT
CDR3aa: CASSEGSGSSWDTQYF

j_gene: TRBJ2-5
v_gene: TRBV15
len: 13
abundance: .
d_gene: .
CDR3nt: TGTGCCACCAGCAGAGATCGGGAAGAGACCCAGTACTTC
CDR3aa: CATSRDREETQYF

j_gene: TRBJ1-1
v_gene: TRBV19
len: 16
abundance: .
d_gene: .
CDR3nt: TGTGCCAGTAGTCCCGCCAGTGCCCGACCTTCGAGTGAAGCTTTCTTT
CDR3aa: CASSPASARPSSEAFF

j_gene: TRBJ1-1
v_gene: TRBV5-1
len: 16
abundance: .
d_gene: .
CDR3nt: TGCGCCAGCAGCCCGAGGGGAGACCCCATGAACACTGAAGCTTTCTTT
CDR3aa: CASSPRGDPMNTEAFF

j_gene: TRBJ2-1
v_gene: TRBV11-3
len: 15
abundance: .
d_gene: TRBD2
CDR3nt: TGTGCCAGCAGCCCGGGGGGGACTGTCTACAATGAGCAGTTCTTC
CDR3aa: CASSPGGTVYNEQFF

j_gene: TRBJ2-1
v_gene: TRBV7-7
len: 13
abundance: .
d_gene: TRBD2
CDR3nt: TGTGCCAGCAGCTTAGTCGGACTAGGAGAGCAGTTCTTC
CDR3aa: CASSLVGLGEQFF

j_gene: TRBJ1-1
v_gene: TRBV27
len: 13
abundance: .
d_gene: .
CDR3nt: TGTGCCAGCAGTAAGTGGGGGAACACTGAAGCTTTCTTT
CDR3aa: CASSKWGNTEAFF

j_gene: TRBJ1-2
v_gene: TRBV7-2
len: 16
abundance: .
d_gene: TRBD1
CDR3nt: TGTGCCAGCAGCCTAGACGACAGGGGTTTCGGGTATGGCTACACCTTC
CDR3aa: CASSLDDRGFGYGYTF

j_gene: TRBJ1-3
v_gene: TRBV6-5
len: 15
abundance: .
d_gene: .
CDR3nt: TGTGCCAGCAGAAGGGACGGGAGCTCTGGAAACACCATATATTTT
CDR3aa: CASRRDGSSGNTIYF

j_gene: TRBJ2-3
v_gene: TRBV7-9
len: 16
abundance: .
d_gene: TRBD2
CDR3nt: TGTGCCAGCAGCTTAGCAGGGCTAGCGGGAGGGGATACGCAGTATTTT
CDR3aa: CASSLAGLAGGDTQYF

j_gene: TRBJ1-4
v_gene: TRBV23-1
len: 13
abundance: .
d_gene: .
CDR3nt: TGCGCCAGCAGTCAATCCACCCGTTCGTACGTGTTTTTT
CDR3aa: CASSQSTRSYVFF

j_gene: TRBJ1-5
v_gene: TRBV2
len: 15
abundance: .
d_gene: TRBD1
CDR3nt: TGTGCCAGCAGCCTGCAGGGGGCCGGCAATCAGCCCCAGCATTTT
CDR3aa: CASSLQGAGNQPQHF

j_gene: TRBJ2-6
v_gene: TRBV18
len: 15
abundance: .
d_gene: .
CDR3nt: TGTGCCAGCTCTAAACAGGTTTCTGGGGCCAACGTCCTGACTTTC
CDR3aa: CASSKQVSGANVLTF

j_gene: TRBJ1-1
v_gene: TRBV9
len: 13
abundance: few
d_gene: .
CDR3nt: TGTGCCAGCAGTTACAGACAGAACACTGAAGCTTTCTTT
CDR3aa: CASSYRQNTEAFF

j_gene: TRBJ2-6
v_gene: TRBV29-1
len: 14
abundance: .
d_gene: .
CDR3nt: TGCAGCCAAGCGCGGCCCTCTGGGGCCAACGTCCTGACTTTC
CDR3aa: CSQARPSGANVLTF

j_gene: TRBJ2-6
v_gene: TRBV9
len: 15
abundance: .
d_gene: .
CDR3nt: TGTGCCAGCAGCGCTAGTAACTCTGGGGCCAACGTCCTGACTTTC
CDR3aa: CASSASNSGANVLTF

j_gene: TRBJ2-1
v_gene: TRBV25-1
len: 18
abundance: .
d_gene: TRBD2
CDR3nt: TGTGCCAGCAGTGAAGCCCCGACTAGCGGGGGCTCCTACAATGAGCAGTTCTTC
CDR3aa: CASSEAPTSGGSYNEQFF

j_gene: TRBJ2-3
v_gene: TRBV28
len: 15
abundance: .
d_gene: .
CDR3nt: TGTGCCAGCAGTTTATCCGGGGTTGTTCCAGATACGCAGTATTTT
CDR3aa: CASSLSGVVPDTQYF

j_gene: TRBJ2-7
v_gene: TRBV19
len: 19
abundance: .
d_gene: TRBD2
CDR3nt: TGTGCCAGTAGTACCCGGGGCCGGGGGCCACTAGCGGGATCCTACGAGCAGTACTTC
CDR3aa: CASSTRGRGPLAGSYEQYF

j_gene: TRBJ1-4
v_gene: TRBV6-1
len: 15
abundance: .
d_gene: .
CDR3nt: TGTGCCAGCAGTGCCAATAGGGTATTGGGTGAAAAACTGTTTTTT
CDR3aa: CASSANRVLGEKLFF

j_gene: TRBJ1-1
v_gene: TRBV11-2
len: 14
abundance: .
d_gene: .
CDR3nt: TGTGCCAGCAGCTACAGGACGACGAACACTGAAGCTTTCTTT
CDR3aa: CASSYRTTNTEAFF

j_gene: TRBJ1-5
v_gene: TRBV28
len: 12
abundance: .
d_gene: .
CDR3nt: TGTGCCACCGACTCATCAGCTCGGTCCCAGCATTTT
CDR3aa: CATDSSARSQHF

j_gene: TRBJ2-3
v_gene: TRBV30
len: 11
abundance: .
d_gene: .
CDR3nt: TGTGCCTGGAGTGGAGGGGGGGAGCAGTATTTT
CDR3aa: CAWSGGGEQYF

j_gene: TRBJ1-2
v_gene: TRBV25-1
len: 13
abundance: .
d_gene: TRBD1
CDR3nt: TGTGCCAGCACCAACGACAGGGCCTATGGCTACACCTTC
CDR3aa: CASTNDRAYGYTF

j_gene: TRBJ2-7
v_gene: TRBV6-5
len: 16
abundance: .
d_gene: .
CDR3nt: TGTGCCAGCAGTTACGACCGGACATCACTTACCTACGAGCAGTACTTC
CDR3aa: CASSYDRTSLTYEQYF

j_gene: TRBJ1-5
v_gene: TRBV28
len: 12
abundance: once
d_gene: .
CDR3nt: TGTGCCAGCAGTCCGCCGGTTGAGCCCCAGCATTTT
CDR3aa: CASSPPVEPQHF

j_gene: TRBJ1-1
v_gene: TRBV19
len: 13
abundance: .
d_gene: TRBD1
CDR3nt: TGTGCCAGTAGTGCGGGACAGCCGTCTGAAGCTTTCTTT
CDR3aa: CASSAGQPSEAFF

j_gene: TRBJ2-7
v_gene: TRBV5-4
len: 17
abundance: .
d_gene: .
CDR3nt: TGTGCCAGCAGCTCCGGCCCCCCTCTCCTCAGGGGCCACGAGCAGTACTTC
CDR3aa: CASSSGPPLLRGHEQYF

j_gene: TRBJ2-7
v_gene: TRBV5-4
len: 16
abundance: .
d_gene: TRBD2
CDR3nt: TGTGCCAGCAGCTTGGCCGGTAGCGGGAGTCTCTACGAGCAGTACTTC
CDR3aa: CASSLAGSGSLYEQYF

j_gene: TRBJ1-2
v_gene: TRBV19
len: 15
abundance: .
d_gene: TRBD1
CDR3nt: TGTGCCAGTAAGGGGGCGGAATTACGGGACTATGGCTACACCTTC
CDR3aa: CASKGAELRDYGYTF

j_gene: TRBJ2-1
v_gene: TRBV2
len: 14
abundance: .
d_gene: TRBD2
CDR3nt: TGTGCCAGCAGCCGGGCTAGCGGAGTCGGTGAGCAGTTCTTC
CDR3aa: CASSRASGVGEQFF

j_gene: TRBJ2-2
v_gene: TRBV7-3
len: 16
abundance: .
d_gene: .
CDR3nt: TGTGCCAGCAGCCGAAGGGGGGACGTTCACACCGGGGAGCTGTTTTTT
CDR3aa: CASSRRGDVHTGELFF

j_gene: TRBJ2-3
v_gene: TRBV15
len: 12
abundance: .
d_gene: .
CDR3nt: TGTGCCACCAGCAGAGACCCTATTGAGAGGTATTTT
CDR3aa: CATSRDPIERYF

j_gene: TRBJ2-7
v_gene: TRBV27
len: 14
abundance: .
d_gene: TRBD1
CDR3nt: TGTGCCAGCAGTCGACAGGGGGCGTTCTACGAGCAGTACTTC
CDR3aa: CASSRQGAFYEQYF

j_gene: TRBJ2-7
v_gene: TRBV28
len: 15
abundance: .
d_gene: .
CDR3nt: TGTGCCAGCAGTTTATGGTCAGCCGGACCGGACGAGCAGTACTTC
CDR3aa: CASSLWSAGPDEQYF

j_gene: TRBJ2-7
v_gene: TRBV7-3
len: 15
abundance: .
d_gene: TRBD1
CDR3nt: TGTGCCAGCAGCCCGGGGACAGGACACACCTACGAGCAGTACTTC
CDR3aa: CASSPGTGHTYEQYF

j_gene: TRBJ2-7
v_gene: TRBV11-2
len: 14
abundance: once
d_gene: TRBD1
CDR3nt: TGTGCCAGCAGCCCGCGGGACAGGGGCTACGAGCAGTACTTC
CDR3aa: CASSPRDRGYEQYF

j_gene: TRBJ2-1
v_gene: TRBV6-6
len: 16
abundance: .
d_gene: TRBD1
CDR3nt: TGTGCCAGCAAGAGATCCGGGACAGGGGCTAGGAATGAGCAGTTCTTC
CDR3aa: CASKRSGTGARNEQFF

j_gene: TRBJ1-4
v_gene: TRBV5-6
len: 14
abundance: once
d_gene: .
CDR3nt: TGTGCCAGCAGCTTTGACAGGACTAATGAAAAACTGTTTTTT
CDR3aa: CASSFDRTNEKLFF

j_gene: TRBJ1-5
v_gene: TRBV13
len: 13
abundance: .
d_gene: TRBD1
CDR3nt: TGTGCCAGCAGCCCTGACAGGGACCAGCCCCAGCATTTT
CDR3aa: CASSPDRDQPQHF

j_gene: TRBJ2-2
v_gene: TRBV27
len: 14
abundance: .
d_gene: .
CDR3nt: TGTGCCAGCAGCTCTAGGGGGATTTCCGGGGAGCTGTTTTTT
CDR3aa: CASSSRGISGELFF

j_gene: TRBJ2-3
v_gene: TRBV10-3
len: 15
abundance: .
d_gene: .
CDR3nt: TGTGCCATCAACGGAGGGGAGCGTGGCACAGATACGCAGTATTTT
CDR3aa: CAINGGERGTDTQYF